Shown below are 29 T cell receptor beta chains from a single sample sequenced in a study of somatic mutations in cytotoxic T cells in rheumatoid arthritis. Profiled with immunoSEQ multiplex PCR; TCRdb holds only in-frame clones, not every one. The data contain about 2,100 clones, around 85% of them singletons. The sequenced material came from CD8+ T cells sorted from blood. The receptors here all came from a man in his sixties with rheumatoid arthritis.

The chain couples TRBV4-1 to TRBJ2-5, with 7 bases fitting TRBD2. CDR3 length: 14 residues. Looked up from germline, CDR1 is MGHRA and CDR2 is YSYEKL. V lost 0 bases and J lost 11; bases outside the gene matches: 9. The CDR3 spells CASSQDPGGWQQYF. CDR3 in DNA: TGCGCCAGCAGCCAAGACCCGGGGGGATGGCAGCAGTACTTC.

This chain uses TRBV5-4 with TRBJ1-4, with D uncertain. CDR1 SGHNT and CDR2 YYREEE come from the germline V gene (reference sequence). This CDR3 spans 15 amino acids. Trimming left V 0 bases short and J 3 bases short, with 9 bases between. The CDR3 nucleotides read TGTGCCAGCAGCTTGGATCTGGGCGCTAATGAAAAACTGTTTTTT. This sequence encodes CASSLDLGANEKLFF.

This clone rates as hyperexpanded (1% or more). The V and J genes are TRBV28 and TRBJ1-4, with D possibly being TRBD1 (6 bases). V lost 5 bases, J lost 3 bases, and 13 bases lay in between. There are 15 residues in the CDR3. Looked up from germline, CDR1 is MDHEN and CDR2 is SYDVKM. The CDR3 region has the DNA TGTGCCAGCAGTCACCAGACAGGACCTAATGAAAAACTGTTTTTT. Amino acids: CASSHQTGPNEKLFF.

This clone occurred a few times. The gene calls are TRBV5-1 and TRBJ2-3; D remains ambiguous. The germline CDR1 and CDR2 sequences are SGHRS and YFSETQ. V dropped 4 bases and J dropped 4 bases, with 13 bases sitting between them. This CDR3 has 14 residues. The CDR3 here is CASSVASGSDTQYF. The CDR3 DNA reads TGCGCCAGCAGCGTCGCCAGTGGTTCAGATACGCAGTATTTT.

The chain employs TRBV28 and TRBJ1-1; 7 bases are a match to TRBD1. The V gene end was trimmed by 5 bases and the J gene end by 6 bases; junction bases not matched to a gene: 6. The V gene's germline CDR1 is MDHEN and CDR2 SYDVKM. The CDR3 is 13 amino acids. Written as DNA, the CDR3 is TGTGCCAGCAGTCGACAGGGACCCGCTGAAGCTTTCTTT. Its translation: CASSRQGPAEAFF. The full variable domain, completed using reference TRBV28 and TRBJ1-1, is DVKVTQSSRYLVKRTGEKVFLECVQDMDHENMFWYRQDPGLGLRLIYFSYDVKMKEKGDIPEGYSVSREKKERFSLILESASTNQTSMYLCASSRQGPAEAFFGQGTRLTVV.

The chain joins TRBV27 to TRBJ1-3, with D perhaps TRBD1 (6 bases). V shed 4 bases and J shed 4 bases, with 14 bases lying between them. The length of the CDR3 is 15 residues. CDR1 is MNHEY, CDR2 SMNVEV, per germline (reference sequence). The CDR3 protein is CASSSPRDKGNTIYF. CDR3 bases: TGTGCCAGCAGTTCCCCCCGGGACAAAGGAAACACCATATATTTT.

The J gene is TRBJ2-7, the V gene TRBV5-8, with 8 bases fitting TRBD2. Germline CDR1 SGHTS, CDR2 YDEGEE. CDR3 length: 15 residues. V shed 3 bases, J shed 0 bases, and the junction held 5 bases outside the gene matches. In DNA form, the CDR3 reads TGTGCCAGCAGCTCGGGAGGGCCAAGCTCCTACGAGCAGTACTTC. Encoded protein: CASSSGGPSSYEQYF.

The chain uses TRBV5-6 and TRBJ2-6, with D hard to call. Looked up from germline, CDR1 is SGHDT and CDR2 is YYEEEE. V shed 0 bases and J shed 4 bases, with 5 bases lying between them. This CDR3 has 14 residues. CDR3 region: CASSLGMGANVLTF. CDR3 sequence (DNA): TGTGCCAGCAGCTTGGGTATGGGGGCCAACGTCCTGACTTTC.

The CDR3 loop reads CASSPGNKGFTEAFF. In DNA form, the CDR3 reads TGTGCCAGCAGCCCGGGAAACAAAGGTTTCACTGAAGCTTTCTTT. This chain connects TRBV5-4 to TRBJ1-1; D gene unclear. V gave up 4 bases and J gave up 4 bases, with 17 bases separating them. Looked up from germline, CDR1 is SGHNT and CDR2 is YYREEE (reference sequence). This CDR3 has 15 residues.

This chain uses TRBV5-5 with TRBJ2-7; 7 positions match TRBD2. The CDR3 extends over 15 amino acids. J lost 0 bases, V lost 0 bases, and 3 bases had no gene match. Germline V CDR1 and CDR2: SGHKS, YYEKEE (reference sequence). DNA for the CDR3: TGTGCCAGCAGCTTGGGGCCTAGCGGCTCCTACGAGCAGTACGTC. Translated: CASSLGPSGSYEQYV.

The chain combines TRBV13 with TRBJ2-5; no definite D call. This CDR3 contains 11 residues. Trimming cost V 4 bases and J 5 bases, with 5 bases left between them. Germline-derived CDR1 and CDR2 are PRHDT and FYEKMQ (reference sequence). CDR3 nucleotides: TGTGCCAGCAGCTCGCGGGAGACCCAGTACTTC. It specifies CASSSRETQYF.

In DNA form, the CDR3 reads TGTGCCAGTCGGGGGTCTGGAAACACCATATATTTT. This encodes CASRGSGNTIYF. The V gene is TRBV19, the J gene TRBJ1-3; D might be TRBD1 (5 bases). The germline gives CDR1 LNHDA, CDR2 SQIVND (reference sequence). The CDR3 totals 12 residues. V shed 8 bases and J shed 1 base, with 6 bases lying between them.

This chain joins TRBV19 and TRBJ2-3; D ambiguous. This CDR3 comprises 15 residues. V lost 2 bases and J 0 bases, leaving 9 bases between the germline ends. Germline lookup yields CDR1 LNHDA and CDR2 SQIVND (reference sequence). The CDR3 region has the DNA TGTGCCAGTAGTATAACTGGGCTCAGCACAGATACGCAGTATTTT. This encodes CASSITGLSTDTQYF.

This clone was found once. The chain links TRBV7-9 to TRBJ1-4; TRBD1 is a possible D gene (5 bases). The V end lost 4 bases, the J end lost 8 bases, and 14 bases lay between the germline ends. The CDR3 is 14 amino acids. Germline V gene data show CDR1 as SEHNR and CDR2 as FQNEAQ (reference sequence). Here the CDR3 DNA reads TGTGCCAGCAGCTCCGTTTTGGGGCTAGAAAAACTGTTTTTT. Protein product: CASSSVLGLEKLFF. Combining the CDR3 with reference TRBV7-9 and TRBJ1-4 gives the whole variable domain DTGVSQNPRHKITKRGQNVTFRCDPISEHNRLYWYRQTLGQGPEFLTYFQNEAQLEKSRLLSDRFSAERPKGSFSTLEIQRTEQGDSAMYLCASSSVLGLEKLFFGSGTQLSVL.

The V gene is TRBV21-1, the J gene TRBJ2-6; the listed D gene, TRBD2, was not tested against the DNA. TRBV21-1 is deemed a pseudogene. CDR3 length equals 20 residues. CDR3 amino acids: CASSKEGPGGVLAGANVLTF. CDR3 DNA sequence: TGTGCCAGCAGCAAAGAAGGCCCAGGAGGAGTCCTTGCCGGGGCCAACGTCCTGACTTTC.

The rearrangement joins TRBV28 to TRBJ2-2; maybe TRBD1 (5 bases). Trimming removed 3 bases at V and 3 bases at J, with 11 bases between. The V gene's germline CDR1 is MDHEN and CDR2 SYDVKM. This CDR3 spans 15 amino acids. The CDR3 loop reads CASSFGAAYTGELFF. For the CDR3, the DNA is TGTGCCAGCAGTTTTGGGGCAGCCTACACCGGGGAGCTGTTTTTT.

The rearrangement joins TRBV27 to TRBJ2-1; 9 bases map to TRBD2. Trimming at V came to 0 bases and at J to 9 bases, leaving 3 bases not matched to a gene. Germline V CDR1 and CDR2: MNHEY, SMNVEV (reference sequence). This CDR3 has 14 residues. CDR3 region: CASSLSPSGVEQFF. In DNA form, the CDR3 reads TGTGCCAGCAGTTTATCTCCTAGCGGGGTTGAGCAGTTCTTC.

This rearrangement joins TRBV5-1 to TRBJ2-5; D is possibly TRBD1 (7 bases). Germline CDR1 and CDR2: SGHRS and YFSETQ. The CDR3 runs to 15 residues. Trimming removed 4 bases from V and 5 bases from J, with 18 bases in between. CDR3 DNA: TGCGCCAGCAGCAACGCAGGGGGGTCTCTGGAGACCCAGTACTTC. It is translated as CASSNAGGSLETQYF. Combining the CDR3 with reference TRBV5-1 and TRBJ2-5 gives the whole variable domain KAGVTQTPRYLIKTRGQQVTLSCSPISGHRSVSWYQQTPGQGLQFLFEYFSETQRNKGNFPGRFSGRQFSNSRSEMNVSTLELGDSALYLCASSNAGGSLETQYFGPGTRLLVL.

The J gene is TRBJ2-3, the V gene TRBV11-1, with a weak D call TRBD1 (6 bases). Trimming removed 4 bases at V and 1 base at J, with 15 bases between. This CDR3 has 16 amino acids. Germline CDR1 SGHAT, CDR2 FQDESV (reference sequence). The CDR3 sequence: CASSSTQGLGTDTQYF. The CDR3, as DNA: TGTGCCAGCAGCTCAACCCAGGGGCTGGGCACAGATACGCAGTATTTT.

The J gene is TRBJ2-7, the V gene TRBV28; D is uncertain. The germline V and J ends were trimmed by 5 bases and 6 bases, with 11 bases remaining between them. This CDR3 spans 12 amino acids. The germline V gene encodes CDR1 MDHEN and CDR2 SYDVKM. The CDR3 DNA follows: TGTGCCAGCAGTGACCCCTTTAGCGAGCAGTACGTC. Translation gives CASSDPFSEQYV.

CDR3 nucleotide sequence: TGTGCCAGCAGCCACAGGGGAGAGGAGAATTCACCCCTCCACTTT. Its translation: CASSHRGEENSPLHF. The chain uses TRBV7-8 and TRBJ1-6; 7 nucleotides line up with TRBD1. Germline loops: CDR1 SGHVS, CDR2 FQNEAQ. J gave up 7 bases and V 5 bases, and 8 bases lay outside the gene matches. CDR3 length: 15 amino acids.

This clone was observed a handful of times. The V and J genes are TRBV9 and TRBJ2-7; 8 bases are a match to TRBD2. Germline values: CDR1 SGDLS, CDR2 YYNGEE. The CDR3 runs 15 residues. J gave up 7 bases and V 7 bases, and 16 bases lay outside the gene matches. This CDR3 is CASSPGGPRDGEQYF. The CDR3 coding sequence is TGTGCCAGCTCCCCGGGGGGGCCCAGGGACGGGGAGCAGTACTTC.

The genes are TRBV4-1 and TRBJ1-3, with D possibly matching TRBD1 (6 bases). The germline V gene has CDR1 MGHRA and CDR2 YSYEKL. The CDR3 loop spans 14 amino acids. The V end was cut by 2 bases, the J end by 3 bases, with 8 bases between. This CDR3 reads CASSQTGYGNTIYF. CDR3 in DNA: TGCGCCAGCAGCCAAACAGGGTATGGAAACACCATATATTTT.

The CDR3 here is CASSLGIAGGYDEQFF. Written as DNA, the CDR3 is TGTGCCAGCAGCTTAGGTATAGCGGGGGGTTACGATGAGCAGTTCTTC. The rearrangement links TRBV28 to TRBJ2-1; the match to TRBD2 covers 10 bases. The germline gives CDR1 MDHEN, CDR2 SYDVKM. V gave up 6 bases and J gave up 8 bases; unmatched junction bases: 13. The CDR3 is made up of 16 amino acids.

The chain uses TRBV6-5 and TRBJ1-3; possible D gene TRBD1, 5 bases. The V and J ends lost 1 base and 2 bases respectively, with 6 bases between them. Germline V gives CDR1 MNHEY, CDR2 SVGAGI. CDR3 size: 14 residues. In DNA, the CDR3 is TGTGCCAGCAGTTACTTAGGGGCTGGAAACACCATATATTTT. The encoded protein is CASSYLGAGNTIYF.

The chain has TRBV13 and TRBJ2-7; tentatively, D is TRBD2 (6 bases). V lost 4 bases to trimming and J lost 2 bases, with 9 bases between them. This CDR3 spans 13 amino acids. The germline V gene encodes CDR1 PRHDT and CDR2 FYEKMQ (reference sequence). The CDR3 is CASSSTSTYEQYF. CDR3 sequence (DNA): TGTGCCAGCAGCTCTACTAGCACCTACGAGCAGTACTTC. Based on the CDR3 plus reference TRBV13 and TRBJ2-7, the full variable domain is AAGVIQSPRHLIKEKRETATLKCYPIPRHDTVYWYQQGPGQDPQFLISFYEKMQSDKGSIPDRFSAQQFSDYHSELNMSSLELGDSALYFCASSSTSTYEQYFGPGTRLTVT.

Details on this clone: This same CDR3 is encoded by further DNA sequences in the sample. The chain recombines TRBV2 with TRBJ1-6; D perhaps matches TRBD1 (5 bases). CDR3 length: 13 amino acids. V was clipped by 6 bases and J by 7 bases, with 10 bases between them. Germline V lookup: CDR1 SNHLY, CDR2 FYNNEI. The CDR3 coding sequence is TGTGCCAGCAGGGACACAATAAATTCACCCCTCCACTTT. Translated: CASRDTINSPLHF. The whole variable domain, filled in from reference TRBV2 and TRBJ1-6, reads EPEVTQTPSHQVTQMGQEVILRCVPISNHLYFYWYRQILGQKVEFLVSFYNNEISEKSEIFDDQFSVERPDGSNFTLKIRSTKLEDSAMYFCASRDTINSPLHFGNGTRLTVT.

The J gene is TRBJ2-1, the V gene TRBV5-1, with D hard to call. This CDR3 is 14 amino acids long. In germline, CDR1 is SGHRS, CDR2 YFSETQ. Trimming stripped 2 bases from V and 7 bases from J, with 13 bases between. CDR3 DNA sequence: TGCGCCAGCAGCTTAGTTGGCGCGGAAAATGAGCAGTTCTTC. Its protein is CASSLVGAENEQFF.

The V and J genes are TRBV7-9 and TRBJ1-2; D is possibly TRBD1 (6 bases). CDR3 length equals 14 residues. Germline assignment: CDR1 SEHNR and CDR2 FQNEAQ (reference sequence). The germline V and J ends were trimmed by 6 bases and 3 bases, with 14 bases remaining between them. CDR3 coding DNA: TGTGCCAGCAGACTAGGGGGACAAGACTATGGCTACACCTTC. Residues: CASRLGGQDYGYTF.